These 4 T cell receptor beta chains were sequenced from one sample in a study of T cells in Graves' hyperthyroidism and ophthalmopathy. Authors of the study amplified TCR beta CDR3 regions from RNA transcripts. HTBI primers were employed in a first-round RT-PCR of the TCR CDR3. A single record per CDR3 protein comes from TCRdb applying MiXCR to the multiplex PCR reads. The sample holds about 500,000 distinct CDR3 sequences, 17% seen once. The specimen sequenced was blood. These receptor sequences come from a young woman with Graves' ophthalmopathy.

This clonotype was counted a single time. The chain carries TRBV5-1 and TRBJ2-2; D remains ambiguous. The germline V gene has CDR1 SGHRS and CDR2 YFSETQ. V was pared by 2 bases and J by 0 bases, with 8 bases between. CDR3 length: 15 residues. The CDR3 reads CASSFSRPNTGELFF. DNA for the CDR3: TGCGCCAGCAGCTTTAGTCGACCGAACACCGGGGAGCTGTTTTTT.

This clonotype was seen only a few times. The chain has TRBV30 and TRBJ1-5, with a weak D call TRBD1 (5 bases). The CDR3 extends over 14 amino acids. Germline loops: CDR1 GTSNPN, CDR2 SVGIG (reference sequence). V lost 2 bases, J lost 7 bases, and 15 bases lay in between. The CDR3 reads CAWSYSVGDQPQHF. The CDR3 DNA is TGTGCCTGGAGTTACTCTGTCGGGGACCAGCCCCAGCATTTT.

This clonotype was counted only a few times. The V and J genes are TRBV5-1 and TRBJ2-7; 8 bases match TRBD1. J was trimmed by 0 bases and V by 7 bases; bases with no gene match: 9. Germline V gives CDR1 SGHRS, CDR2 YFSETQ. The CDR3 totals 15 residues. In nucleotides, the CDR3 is TGCGCCAGCCCCCCCGACAGGGGAACCTCCTACGAGCAGTACTTC. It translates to CASPPDRGTSYEQYF.

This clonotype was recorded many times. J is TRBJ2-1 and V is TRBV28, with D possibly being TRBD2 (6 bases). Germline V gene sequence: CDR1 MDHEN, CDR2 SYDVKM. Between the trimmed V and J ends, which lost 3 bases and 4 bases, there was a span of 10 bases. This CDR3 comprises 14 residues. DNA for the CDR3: TGTGCCAGCAGTTTGATGACTAGTTACAATGAGCAGTTCTTC. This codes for CASSLMTSYNEQFF.